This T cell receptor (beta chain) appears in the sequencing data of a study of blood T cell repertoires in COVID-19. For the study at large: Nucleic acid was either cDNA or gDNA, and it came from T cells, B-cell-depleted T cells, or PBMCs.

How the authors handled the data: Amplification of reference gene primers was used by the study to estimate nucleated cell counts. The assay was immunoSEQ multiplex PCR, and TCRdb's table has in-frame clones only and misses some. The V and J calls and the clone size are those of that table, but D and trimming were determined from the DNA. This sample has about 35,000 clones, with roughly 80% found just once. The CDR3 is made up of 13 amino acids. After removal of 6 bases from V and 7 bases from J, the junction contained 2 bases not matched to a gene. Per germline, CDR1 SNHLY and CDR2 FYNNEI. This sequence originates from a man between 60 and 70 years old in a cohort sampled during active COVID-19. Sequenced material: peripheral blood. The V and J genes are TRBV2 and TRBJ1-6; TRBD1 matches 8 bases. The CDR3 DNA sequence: TGTGCCAGCAGGGACAGGGAGAATTCACCCCTCCACTTT. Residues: CASRDRENSPLHF.